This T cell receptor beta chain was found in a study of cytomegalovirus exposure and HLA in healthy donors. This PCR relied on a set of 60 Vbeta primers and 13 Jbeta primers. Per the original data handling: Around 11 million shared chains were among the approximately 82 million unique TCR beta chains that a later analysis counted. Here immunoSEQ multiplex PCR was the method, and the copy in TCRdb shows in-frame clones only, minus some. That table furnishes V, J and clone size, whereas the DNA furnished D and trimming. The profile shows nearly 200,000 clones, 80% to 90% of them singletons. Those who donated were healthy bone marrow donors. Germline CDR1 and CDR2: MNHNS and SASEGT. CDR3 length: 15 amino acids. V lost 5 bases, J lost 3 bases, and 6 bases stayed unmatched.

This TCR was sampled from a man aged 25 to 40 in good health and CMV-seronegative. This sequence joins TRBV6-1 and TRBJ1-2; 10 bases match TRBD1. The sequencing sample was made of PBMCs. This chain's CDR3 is CASSSRDRGYYGYTF. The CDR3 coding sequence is TGTGCCAGCAGTTCCCGGGACAGGGGTTACTATGGCTACACCTTC.